A selection of T cell receptor beta chains follows, all from one sample in a study of blood T cell repertoires in COVID-19. Using immunoSEQ multiplex PCR, the repertoire was profiled, and TCRdb retains in-frame clones only, with some absent. The sample carries 150,000 or so clones, around nine tenths recorded once. Sample: PBMCs or T cells enriched from blood (not recorded which). The receptors were sampled from a woman aged 45-65 years who had recovered from COVID-19. CDR3s include the opening cysteine and the closing phenylalanine or tryptophan. The order of the fields is CDR3 length, V gene, J gene, CDR3 protein.

12	TRBV5-1	TRBJ1-2	CASSEQGVGYTF
15	TRBV19	TRBJ1-2	CASSVTPGTGGGYTF
14	TRBV19	TRBJ2-5	CASTPGQNQETQYF
15	TRBV19	TRBJ2-3	CASSIILAGGDTQYF
11	TRBV6-1	TRBJ1-1	CASSDTGEAFF
17	TRBV7-2	TRBJ1-1	CASSLSAGVGLSTEAFF
15	TRBV5-5	TRBJ2-7	CASSLGPGDLYEQYF
15	TRBV7-3	TRBJ1-4	CASSFDRGPNEKLFF
12	TRBV29-1	TRBJ1-2	CSVVGGDYGYTF
13	TRBV4-3	TRBJ1-1	CASSQGGNTEAFF
12	TRBV12-3/TRBV12-4	TRBJ1-3	CASRYRDNTIYF
13	TRBV12-3/TRBV12-4	TRBJ2-7	CASSLVSGYEQYF
11	TRBV20-1	TRBJ1-1	CSADADTEAFF
15	TRBV19	TRBJ1-2	CASSPRTGVRSGYTF
12	TRBV14	TRBJ2-7	CASSPRTGGAYF
13	TRBV11-2	TRBJ1-2	CASSPTYPGGYTF
18	TRBV30	TRBJ1-5	CAWSVGQGNRGLNQPQHF
15	TRBV3-1/TRBV3-2	TRBJ2-5	CASSPLRGPQETQYF
15	TRBV21-1	TRBJ1-2	CASSTLQGADYGYTF
14	TRBV19	TRBJ2-1	CASKPSEGYNEQFF
12	TRBV7-2	TRBJ2-1	CASSFRAVEQFF